This T cell receptor (beta chain) was observed in a study of T cell responses to AZD1222 COVID-19 vaccine. Assay used: immunoSEQ multiplex PCR; TCRdb lists only in-frame clones, some missing. The table includes 160,000 or so clones, about 90% detected once. V trimming: 10 bases; J trimming: 3 bases; junction bases outside the gene matches: 7. Germline CDR1 ENHRY, CDR2 SYGVKD. This CDR3 is built from 14 residues. This receptor was taken from an adult in good health. V gene TRBV10-3 combines with J gene TRBJ2-5; 11 bases line up with TRBD2. The source material was peripheral blood, sampled on day 0 of MenACWY control vaccination. The CDR3 DNA reads as TGTGCCACCGCGCGGGGACTAGCGGAAGAGACCCAGTACTTC. Translated: CATARGLAEETQYF.